This T cell receptor (beta chain) was identified in a study of cytomegalovirus exposure and HLA in healthy donors. On this clone itself: Its specificity is not known.

V lost 3 bases and J lost 2, with 17 bases in between. Germline V gene sequence: CDR1 LNHNV, CDR2 YYDKDF (reference sequence). The CDR3 sequence is 16 residues long. Overall study results and limits: Researchers reported in a later analysis that a missense DCLRE1C variant was tied to TCR beta V- and J-gene trimming. Reports indicated that the classifier achieved high specificity and sensitivity in diagnosing cytomegalovirus status.

With 60 Vbeta and 13 Jbeta primers, the PCR was carried out. Profiled with immunoSEQ multiplex PCR; TCRdb holds only in-frame clones, not every one. Of 150,000 to 200,000 clones listed, just under 80% are singletons. The specimen sequenced was PBMCs. The receptor was isolated from a woman in her twenties or thirties in good health and CMV-seropositive. This rearrangement joins TRBV15 to TRBJ2-7; D possibly corresponds to TRBD1 (5 bases). The DNA of the CDR3 is TGTGCCACCAGCAGCGGTCACAGGATAAATACCTACGAGCAGTACTTC. It yields the protein CATSSGHRINTYEQYF.